A selection of T cell receptor beta chains follows, all from one sample in a study of technical replicates of blood from several donors. Generated by immunoSEQ multiplex PCR, the TCRdb table keeps only in-frame clones and is missing some. This sample has 50,000 to 60,000 clones; about 95% occur once, and the top ten carry roughly 3.1%. The source material was PBMCs. Source of these receptors: a human donor in good health. Some clones in this sample may be carry-over from other donors' samples. Each CDR3 is given with its conserved first and last residue. D genes are given only for firm matches. Expanded clones are given a class, and other clones once, few, many or no size at all.

CDR3aa,CDR3nt,len,j_gene,d_gene,abundance,v_gene
CASSSHRGQTNEKLFF,TGTGCCAGTAGTTCACACAGGGGGCAGACTAATGAAAAACTGTTTTTT,16,TRBJ1-4,TRBD1,NA,TRBV19
CASSSQTALPTEAFF,TGCGCCAGCAGCTCACAGACAGCATTACCCACTGAAGCTTTCTTT,15,TRBJ1-1,NA,NA,TRBV4-3
CASRERGGGTGELFF,TGTGCCAGCAGAGAGCGGGGGGGCGGCACCGGGGAGCTGTTTTTT,15,TRBJ2-2,TRBD2,NA,TRBV7-2
CASSGQGNSPLHF,TGTGCCAGCAGCGGACAGGGGAATTCACCCCTCCACTTT,13,TRBJ1-6,TRBD1,NA,TRBV7-9
CASSLGTGTYNEQFF,TGCGCCAGCAGCTTGGGGACAGGGACATACAATGAGCAGTTCTTC,15,TRBJ2-1,TRBD1,NA,TRBV5-1
CASSLDQEQYF,TGTGCCAGCAGCTTAGATCAGGAGCAGTACTTC,11,TRBJ2-7,NA,NA,TRBV11-3
CASSLGGDSNEKLFF,TGTGCCAGCAGCTTGGGGGGGGACTCCAATGAAAAACTGTTTTTT,15,TRBJ1-4,NA,NA,TRBV7-9
CASSHLLAGENIQYF,TGCGCCAGCAGCCACCTACTAGCGGGAGAGAACATTCAGTACTTC,15,TRBJ2-4,TRBD2,NA,TRBV4-3
CASIGTGGNQQYF,TGCGCCAGCATTGGGACAGGGGGCAATCAGCAGTACTTC,13,TRBJ2-7,TRBD1,NA,TRBV10-1
CATTPGLTTNTQYF,TGTGCCACCACTCCGGGACTAACTACGAATACGCAGTATTTT,14,TRBJ2-3,TRBD2,NA,TRBV6-5
CASSIQADRGQETQYF,TGTGCCAGCAGCATCCAGGCAGACAGGGGACAAGAGACCCAGTACTTC,16,TRBJ2-5,NA,NA,TRBV21-1
CASSQDLGTGGDEQYF,TGCGCCAGCAGCCAAGATCTTGGGACAGGGGGCGACGAGCAGTACTTC,16,TRBJ2-7,TRBD1,NA,TRBV4-3
CSAGRMGETQYF,TGCAGCGCCGGCCGAATGGGCGAGACCCAGTACTTC,12,TRBJ2-5,NA,NA,TRBV29-1
CASSFPRQGSPSNYGYTF,TGTGCCAGCAGTTTCCCCAGACAGGGCAGCCCATCTAACTATGGCTACACCTTC,18,TRBJ1-2,TRBD1,NA,TRBV28
CASSSQGEAGELFF,TGTGCCAGCAGCTCACAGGGAGAGGCCGGGGAGCTGTTTTTT,14,TRBJ2-2,NA,once,TRBV5-4